The entry below gives a single T cell receptor beta chain sequence along with its context. This sample is part of a study of OX40 agonist ivuxolimab in advanced cancers. Study in general: Those enrolled were 82.7% male, with a mean age of around 55 years and ages from about 20 to 90. Three patients showed partial responses: one hepatocellular carcinoma and two cutaneous melanoma cases.

Profiling relied on immunoSEQ multiplex PCR, and the TCRdb table lists in-frame clones only, not all of them. The profile covers around 67,000 clones, with around 89% appearing a single time and 0.8% to 1.3% taken by the ten largest. The V gene lost 5 bases and the J gene lost 1 base, with 11 bases spanning the gap. The CDR3 is 14 residues long. Germline V gene lookup returns CDR1 SNHLY and CDR2 FYNNEI. Patients were ineligible given autoimmune disease history or systemic immunosuppression. The chain uses TRBV2 and TRBJ1-1, with a possible D match to TRBD1 (5 bases). This receptor was obtained from an adult with an advanced solid tumor such as melanoma, head and neck, liver or kidney cancer. The sequencing here drew on CD4+ or CD8+ T cells sorted from blood, taken in a trial of the OX40 agonist ivuxolimab. In nucleotides, the CDR3 is TGTGCCAGCAGTCCGGGACGGACGAACACTGAAGCTTTCTTT. Residues: CASSPGRTNTEAFF.